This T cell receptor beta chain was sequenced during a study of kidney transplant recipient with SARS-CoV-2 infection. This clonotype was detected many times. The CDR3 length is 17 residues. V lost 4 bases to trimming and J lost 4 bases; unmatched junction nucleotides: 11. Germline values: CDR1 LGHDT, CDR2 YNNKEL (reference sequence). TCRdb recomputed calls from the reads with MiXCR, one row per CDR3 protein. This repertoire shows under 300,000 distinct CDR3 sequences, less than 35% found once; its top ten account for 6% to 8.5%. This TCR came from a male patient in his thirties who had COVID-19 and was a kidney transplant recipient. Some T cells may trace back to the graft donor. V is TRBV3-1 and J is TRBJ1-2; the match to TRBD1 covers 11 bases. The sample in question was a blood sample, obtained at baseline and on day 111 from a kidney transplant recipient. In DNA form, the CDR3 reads TGTGCCAGCAGCCTTTCTGCTGGGACAGGGGGGGTCTATGGCTACACCTTC. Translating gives CASSLSAGTGGVYGYTF.